This TCR beta chain was identified in a study of lymphopenia after photon versus proton radiotherapy. Per the germline V gene, CDR1 is SGDLS and CDR2 is YYNGEE. Between the trimmed V and J ends, which lost 0 bases and 4 bases, there was a span of 13 bases. This CDR3 is 15 amino acids long. Measured with immunoSEQ multiplex PCR; TCRdb has only the in-frame clones, and not every one. The table has about 7,300 clones, around nine tenths seen once. This specimen consisted of peripheral blood, obtained from a patient treated with photon-based radiotherapy. V usage is TRBV9 and J usage is TRBJ2-5; D unclear. This TCR was recovered from a man in his 60s with cholangiocarcinoma. CDR3: CASSVGSLPGETQYF. For the CDR3, the DNA is TGTGCCAGCAGCGTAGGATCGCTTCCAGGAGAGACCCAGTACTTC.